The 23 T cell receptor beta chains reported below all come from one sample, sequenced in a study of blood T cell repertoires in COVID-19 (dated by TCRdb to the early 2020s). The library was obtained by the immunoSEQ multiplex PCR assay. What TCRdb holds here is the immuneACCESS table cut down to in-frame rearrangements. Part of the clones is not present; checked against another copy, under half of the missing clones reflect an unresolved V gene, and the others are unexplained. The sample contains 140,000 to 150,000 clones, around 86% of them found a single time. The leading ten clones occupy around 6.1% of the sample. Sequences were obtained from peripheral blood. Every receptor here comes from an elderly man with acute or convalescent COVID-19.

The V and J genes are TRBV4-1 and TRBJ1-5, with a possible D match to TRBD1 (6 bases). Germline CDR1 reads MGHRA; CDR2 reads YSYEKL. Trimming took 0 bases from V and 4 from J, leaving 10 bases between them. There are 15 residues in the CDR3. The CDR3 sequence: CASSQEGGQNQPQHF. In DNA form, the CDR3 reads TGCGCCAGCAGCCAAGAAGGAGGACAGAATCAGCCCCAGCATTTT.

This chain uses TRBV6-6 with TRBJ2-7; the D gene is possibly TRBD1 (6 bases). The germline V gene has CDR1 MNHNY and CDR2 SVGAGI (reference sequence). Deletions cut 5 bases from V and 4 bases from J, with 6 bases between. The CDR3 is 11 residues long. CDR3 in amino acids: CASSTGYEQYF. In DNA form, the CDR3 reads TGTGCCAGCAGTACAGGGTACGAGCAGTACTTC.

The gene calls are TRBV7-9 and TRBJ2-4; D is unresolved. Germline V lookup: CDR1 SEHNR, CDR2 FQNEAQ (reference sequence). The CDR3 has 16 residues. Trimming cost V 2 bases and J 0 bases, with 11 bases left between them. In DNA, the CDR3 is TGTGCCAGCAGCTTAATAGGAGCCCAAGCCAAAAACATTCAGTACTTC. Protein sequence: CASSLIGAQAKNIQYF.

The chain joins TRBV6-5 to TRBJ2-7; D may be TRBD1 (5 bases). V lost 8 bases, J lost 1 base, and 15 bases lay in between. This CDR3 has 14 residues. The germline V gene has CDR1 MNHEY and CDR2 SVGAGI. CDR3 bases: TGTGCCAGCCGACAGCCAATATCATCCTACGAGCAGTACTTC. Encoded protein: CASRQPISSYEQYF.

The chain links TRBV4-1 to TRBJ1-1; tentatively, D is TRBD1 (5 bases). Germline V lookup: CDR1 MGHRA, CDR2 YSYEKL. Trimming cost V 0 bases and J 0 bases, with 14 bases left between them. This CDR3 is 17 amino acids long. CDR3 in amino acids: CASSQDSGRALNTEAFF. Here the CDR3 DNA reads TGCGCCAGCAGCCAAGATTCGGGCAGGGCATTGAACACTGAAGCTTTCTTT.

The rearrangement joins TRBV5-1 to TRBJ2-7; TRBD2 matches 12 bases. The CDR3 spans 15 residues. Germline CDR1 and CDR2: SGHRS and YFSETQ. J was trimmed by 1 base and V by 5 bases; bases with no gene match: 4. In DNA form, the CDR3 reads TGCGCCAGCAGTAGTACTAGCGGGGGGTCCTACGAGCAGTACTTC. Translating it yields CASSSTSGGSYEQYF. Full variable domain (missing parts from reference TRBV5-1 and TRBJ2-7): KAGVTQTPRYLIKTRGQQVTLSCSPISGHRSVSWYQQTPGQGLQFLFEYFSETQRNKGNFPGRFSGRQFSNSRSEMNVSTLELGDSALYLCASSSTSGGSYEQYFGPGTRLTVT.

The chain carries TRBV7-9 and TRBJ2-4, with 9 bases lining up with TRBD1. With 5 bases clipped from V and 0 bases from J, the junction kept 5 bases outside the gene matches. Per the germline V gene, CDR1 is SEHNR and CDR2 is FQNEAQ (reference sequence). The CDR3 runs to 16 residues. In DNA form, the CDR3 reads TGTGCCAGCAGCACGGGACAGGGAAAAGCCAAAAACATTCAGTACTTC. Its protein product is CASSTGQGKAKNIQYF.

V is TRBV9 and J is TRBJ1-2; D is uncertain. Germline CDR1 SGDLS, CDR2 YYNGEE. V shed 2 bases and J shed 5 bases, with 13 bases lying between them. This CDR3 is 14 amino acids long. Here the CDR3 reads CASSVGTPSYGYTF. The CDR3 coding sequence is TGTGCCAGCAGCGTTGGTACCCCGAGTTATGGCTACACCTTC.

The chain is built from TRBV12-3 or TRBV12-4 and TRBJ2-3, with TRBD2 matching 8 bases. V shed 10 bases and J 0 bases; nucleotides not matched to a gene: 3. The CDR3 has 13 residues. The CDR3 DNA reads as TGTGCCACCACTAGCGGTAGCACAGATACGCAGTATTTT. Residues: CATTSGSTDTQYF.

The CDR3 loop reads CASSPSSGRINEQFF. Written as DNA, the CDR3 is TGCGCCAGCAGCCCTAGTAGCGGGAGGATCAATGAGCAGTTCTTC. This rearrangement joins TRBV5-1 to TRBJ2-1; 10 bases match TRBD2. Trimming cost V 4 bases and J 6 bases; bases outside gene matches: 7. Germline lookup yields CDR1 SGHRS and CDR2 YFSETQ. The CDR3 loop spans 15 amino acids.

V and J are TRBV6-5 and TRBJ1-2; no definite D call. The germline V gene has CDR1 MNHEY and CDR2 SVGAGI. The germline V and J ends were trimmed by 6 bases and 4 bases, with 15 bases remaining between them. There are 14 residues in the CDR3. CDR3 region: CASRQEGVSYGYTF. CDR3 bases: TGTGCCAGCAGGCAGGAAGGCGTCTCCTATGGCTACACCTTC.

The CDR3 spells CASRIDRLNTEAFF. CDR3 in DNA: TGTGCCAGTAGAATTGACAGACTGAACACTGAAGCTTTCTTT. The J gene is TRBJ1-1, the V gene TRBV19, with D possibly matching TRBD1 (5 bases). Germline loops: CDR1 LNHDA, CDR2 SQIVND (reference sequence). The length of the CDR3 is 14 residues. V lost 6 bases, J lost 0 bases, and 11 bases lay in between. The full variable domain, completed using reference TRBV19 and TRBJ1-1, is DGGITQSPKYLFRKEGQNVTLSCEQNLNHDAMYWYRQDPGQGLRLIYYSQIVNDFQKGDIAEGYSVSREKKESFPLTVTSAQKNPTAFYLCASRIDRLNTEAFFGQGTRLTVV.

The rearrangement joins TRBV5-4 to TRBJ2-5, with TRBD1 matching over 7 bases. The J segment lost 4 bases and the V segment lost 3 bases, leaving 12 bases of the junction unmatched. The CDR3 sequence is 16 residues long. Germline CDR1 and CDR2: SGHNT and YYREEE (reference sequence). CDR3 DNA sequence: TGTGCCAGCAGCTCAAGCTACAGGGGTTCCGGAGAGACCCAGTACTTC. This codes for CASSSSYRGSGETQYF.

The chain couples TRBV11-2 to TRBJ1-1; possibly TRBD1 for D (5 bases). With 3 bases removed from V and 1 base from J, the gap between germline ends came to 9 bases. This CDR3 has 14 amino acids. Germline loops: CDR1 SGHAT, CDR2 FQNNGV. The CDR3: CASSLGRKNTEAFF. CDR3 DNA: TGTGCCAGCAGCTTGGGGCGGAAGAACACTGAAGCTTTCTTT.

This rearrangement joins TRBV9 to TRBJ1-1; 7 nucleotides match TRBD1. The CDR3 is made up of 17 amino acids. Germline lookup yields CDR1 SGDLS and CDR2 YYNGEE. V lost 4 bases, J lost 1 base, and 13 bases stayed unmatched. CDR3 sequence reads: CASSSPSRQGGNTEAFF. The CDR3 DNA sequence: TGTGCCAGCAGCTCCCCCTCGAGACAGGGAGGGAACACTGAAGCTTTCTTT.

The J gene is TRBJ1-5, the V gene TRBV19; D ambiguous. Germline V gene sequence: CDR1 LNHDA, CDR2 SQIVND (reference sequence). The CDR3 has 17 residues. Trimming left V 7 bases short and J 0 bases short, with 19 bases between. The CDR3 region has the DNA TGTGCCAGTATTGATATGGTGGGCCCTTATAGCAATCAGCCCCAGCATTTT. Translation: CASIDMVGPYSNQPQHF.

The J gene is TRBJ1-4, the V gene TRBV3-1 (or the pseudogene TRBV3-2); TRBD1 matches 9 bases. The CDR3 is 15 residues long. J gave up 5 bases and V 5 bases, and 6 bases lay outside the gene matches. Per the germline V gene, CDR1 is LGHDT and CDR2 is YNNKEL (reference sequence). CDR3 nucleotide sequence: TGTGCCAGCAGCGAGACCGGGACAGGGAATGAAAAACTGTTTTTT. Its protein is CASSETGTGNEKLFF.

The chain recombines TRBV9 with TRBJ2-1; D perhaps matches TRBD1 (6 bases). V gave up 3 bases and J gave up 0 bases, with 16 bases separating them. CDR3 length: 17 residues. The germline V gene encodes CDR1 SGDLS and CDR2 YYNGEE. The DNA of the CDR3 is TGTGCCAGCAGCGGAGGGGGAGTGACGGCCTCCTACAATGAGCAGTTCTTC. This codes for CASSGGGVTASYNEQFF.

The rearrangement links TRBV7-8 to TRBJ2-2; D perhaps matches TRBD2 (6 bases). The germline V gene has CDR1 SGHVS and CDR2 FQNEAQ. The CDR3 contains 13 residues. Deletions cut 5 bases from V and 4 bases from J, with 8 bases between. CDR3 sequence (DNA): TGTGCCAGCAGCCGGGAGAGCACCGGGGAGCTGTTTTTT. Residues: CASSRESTGELFF.

The rearrangement links TRBV28 to TRBJ2-7; 9 bases fit TRBD2. The germline CDR1 and CDR2 sequences are MDHEN and SYDVKM. Unmatched junction bases numbered 11, after V lost 6 bases and J lost 5 bases. This CDR3 contains 15 residues. The CDR3 DNA reads as TGTGCCAGCAGCCTCCTGGCGGGAGGGTACCACGAGCAGTACTTC. Protein sequence: CASSLLAGGYHEQYF.

This clone has just one count. The chain joins TRBV28 to TRBJ1-6, with 7 positions matching TRBD1. The CDR3 sequence is 17 residues long. The germline gives CDR1 MDHEN, CDR2 SYDVKM. After removal of 5 bases from V and 14 bases from J, the junction contained 21 bases not matched to a gene. The CDR3 region has the DNA TGTGCCAGCAGTCCCTTTTCCGGGACAGAGCCTAGGGTAACCCTCCACTTT. It is translated as CASSPFSGTEPRVTLHF.

V usage is TRBV7-9 and J usage is TRBJ2-5; a weak D match, TRBD1 (5 bases). Germline V lookup: CDR1 SEHNR, CDR2 FQNEAQ (reference sequence). This CDR3 has 17 amino acids. V gave up 2 bases and J gave up 4 bases, with 20 bases separating them. Here the CDR3 DNA reads TGTGCCAGCAGCTTAACGTCAGGAAATCTAAGGGGAGAGACCCAGTACTTC. It specifies CASSLTSGNLRGETQYF.

The chain employs TRBV12-3 or TRBV12-4 and TRBJ1-1; 8 nucleotides agree with TRBD1. V lost 6 bases, J lost 6 bases, and 6 bases stayed unmatched. CDR3 length: 13 residues. CDR3 in amino acids: CASRRGTGPEAFF. CDR3 nucleotides: TGTGCCAGCAGGCGAGGGACAGGTCCTGAAGCTTTCTTT.